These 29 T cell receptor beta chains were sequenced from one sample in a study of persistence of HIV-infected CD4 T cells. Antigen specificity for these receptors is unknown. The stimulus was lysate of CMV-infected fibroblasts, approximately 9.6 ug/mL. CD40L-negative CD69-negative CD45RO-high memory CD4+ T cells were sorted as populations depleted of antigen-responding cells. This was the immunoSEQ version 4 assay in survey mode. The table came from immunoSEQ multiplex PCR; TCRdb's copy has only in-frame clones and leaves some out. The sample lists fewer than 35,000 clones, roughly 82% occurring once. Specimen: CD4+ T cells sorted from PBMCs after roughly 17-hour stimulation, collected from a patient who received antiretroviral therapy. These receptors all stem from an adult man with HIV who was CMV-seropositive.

CDR3 sequence reads: CASSYSTRGTSTDTQYF. CDR3 DNA: TGTGCCAGCAGTTACTCGACGAGGGGGACCTCCACAGATACGCAGTATTTT. The rearrangement joins TRBV6-2 or TRBV6-3 to TRBJ2-3; D is perhaps TRBD1 (6 bases). V shed 0 bases and J shed 2 bases, with 15 bases lying between them. Germline values: CDR1 MNHEY, CDR2 SVGEGT. The CDR3 is 17 amino acids.

The CDR3 region is CASRTGRETQYF. The CDR3 DNA is TGTGCCAGCAGGACAGGGAGAGAGACCCAGTACTTC. The chain couples TRBV28 to TRBJ2-5; 7 bases align to TRBD1. The length of the CDR3 is 12 residues. The V and J ends lost 6 bases and 4 bases, in that order; junction bases with no gene match: 2. Germline lookup yields CDR1 MDHEN and CDR2 SYDVKM.

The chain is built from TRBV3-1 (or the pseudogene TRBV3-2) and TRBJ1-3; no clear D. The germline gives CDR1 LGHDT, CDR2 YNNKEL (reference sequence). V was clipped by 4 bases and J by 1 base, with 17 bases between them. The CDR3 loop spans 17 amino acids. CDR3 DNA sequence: TGTGCCAGCAGCCGAAGAGGACCGTTTGGGTCTGGAAACACCATATATTTT. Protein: CASSRRGPFGSGNTIYF.

The CDR3 nucleotides read TGTGCCAGTAGTATAGCGGGACTCCGGGACGAGCAGTACTTC. Residues: CASSIAGLRDEQYF. V gene TRBV19 combines with J gene TRBJ2-7; a possible D gene is TRBD2 (6 bases). The CDR3 covers 14 residues. V gave up 1 base and J gave up 5 bases, with 12 bases separating them. CDR1 and CDR2 (germline): LNHDA, SQIVND (reference sequence).

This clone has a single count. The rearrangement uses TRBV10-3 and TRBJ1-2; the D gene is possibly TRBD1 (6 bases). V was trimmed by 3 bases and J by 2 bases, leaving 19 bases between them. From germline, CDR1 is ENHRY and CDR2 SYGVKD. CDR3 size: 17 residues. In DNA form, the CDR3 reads TGTGCCATCAGTGACCCCTTCAGCGGGGGCTACAACTATGGCTACACCTTC. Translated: CAISDPFSGGYNYGYTF.

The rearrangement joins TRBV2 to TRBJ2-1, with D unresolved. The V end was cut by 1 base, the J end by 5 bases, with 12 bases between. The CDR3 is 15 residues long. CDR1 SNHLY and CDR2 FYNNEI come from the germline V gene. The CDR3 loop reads CASSEGGKGNNEQFF. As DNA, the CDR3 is TGTGCCAGCAGTGAAGGGGGAAAGGGCAACAATGAGCAGTTCTTC.

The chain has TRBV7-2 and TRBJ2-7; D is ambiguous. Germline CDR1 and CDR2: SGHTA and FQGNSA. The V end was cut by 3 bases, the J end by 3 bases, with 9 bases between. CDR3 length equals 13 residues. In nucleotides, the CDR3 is TGTGCCAGCAGCTTTATGGGATTCTACGAGCAGTACTTC. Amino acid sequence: CASSFMGFYEQYF.

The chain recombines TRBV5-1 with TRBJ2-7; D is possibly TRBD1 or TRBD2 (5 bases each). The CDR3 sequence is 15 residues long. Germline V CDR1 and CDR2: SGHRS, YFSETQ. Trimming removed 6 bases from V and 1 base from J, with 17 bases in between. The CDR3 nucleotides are TGCGCCAGCACCGACGGGGCAGGGCAGTCCTACGAGCAGTACTTC. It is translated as CASTDGAGQSYEQYF.

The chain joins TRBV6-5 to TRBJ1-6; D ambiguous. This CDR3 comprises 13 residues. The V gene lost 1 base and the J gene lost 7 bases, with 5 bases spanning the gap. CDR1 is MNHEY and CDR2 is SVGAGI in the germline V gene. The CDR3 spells CASSYLGNSPLHF. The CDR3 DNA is TGTGCCAGCAGTTACTTGGGGAATTCACCCCTCCACTTT.

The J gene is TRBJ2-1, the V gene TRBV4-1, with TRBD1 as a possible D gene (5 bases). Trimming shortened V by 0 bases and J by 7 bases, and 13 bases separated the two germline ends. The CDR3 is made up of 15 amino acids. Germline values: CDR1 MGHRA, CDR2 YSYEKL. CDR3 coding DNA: TGCGCCAGCAGCCAAGAGTGGGGCCAGAGGAATGAGCAGTTCTTC. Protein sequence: CASSQEWGQRNEQFF.

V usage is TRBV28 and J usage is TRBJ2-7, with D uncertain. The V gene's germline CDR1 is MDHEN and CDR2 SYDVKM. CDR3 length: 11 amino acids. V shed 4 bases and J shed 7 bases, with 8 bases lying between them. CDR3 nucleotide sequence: TGTGCCAGCAGTTCGCGCCCTGAGCAGTACTTC. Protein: CASSSRPEQYF.

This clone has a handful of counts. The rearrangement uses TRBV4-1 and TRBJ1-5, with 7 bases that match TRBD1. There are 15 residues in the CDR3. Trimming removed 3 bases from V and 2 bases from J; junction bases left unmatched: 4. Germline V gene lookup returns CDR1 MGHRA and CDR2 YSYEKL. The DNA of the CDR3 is TGCGCCAGCAGCCAGCGAACAGGGGGCAATCAGCCCCAGCATTTT. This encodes CASSQRTGGNQPQHF.

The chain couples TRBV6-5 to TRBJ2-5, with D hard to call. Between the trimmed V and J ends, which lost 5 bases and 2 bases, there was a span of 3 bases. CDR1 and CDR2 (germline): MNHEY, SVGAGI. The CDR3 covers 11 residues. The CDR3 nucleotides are TGTGCCAGCAGTCGACAAGAGACCCAGTACTTC. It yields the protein CASSRQETQYF.

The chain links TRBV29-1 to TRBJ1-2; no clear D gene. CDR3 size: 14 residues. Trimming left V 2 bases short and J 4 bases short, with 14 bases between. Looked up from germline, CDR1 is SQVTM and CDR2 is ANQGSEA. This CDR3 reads CSVETLDPGYGYTF. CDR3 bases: TGCAGCGTTGAAACGTTGGACCCAGGCTATGGCTACACCTTC.

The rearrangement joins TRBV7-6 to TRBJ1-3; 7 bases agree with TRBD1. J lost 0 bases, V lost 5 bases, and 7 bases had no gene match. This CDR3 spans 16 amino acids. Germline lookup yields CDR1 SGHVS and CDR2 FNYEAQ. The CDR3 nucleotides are TGTGCCAGCAGCCGGACAGGAACGAACTCTGGAAACACCATATATTTT. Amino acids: CASSRTGTNSGNTIYF.

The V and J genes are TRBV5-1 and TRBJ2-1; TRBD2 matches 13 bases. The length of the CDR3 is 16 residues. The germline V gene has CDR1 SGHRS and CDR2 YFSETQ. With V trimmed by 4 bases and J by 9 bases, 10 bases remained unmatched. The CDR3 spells CASSPGKLAGGLEQFF. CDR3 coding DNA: TGCGCCAGCAGCCCTGGAAAACTAGCGGGGGGGCTTGAGCAGTTCTTC. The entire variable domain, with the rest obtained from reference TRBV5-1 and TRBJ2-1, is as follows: KAGVTQTPRYLIKTRGQQVTLSCSPISGHRSVSWYQQTPGQGLQFLFEYFSETQRNKGNFPGRFSGRQFSNSRSEMNVSTLELGDSALYLCASSPGKLAGGLEQFFGPGTRLTVL.

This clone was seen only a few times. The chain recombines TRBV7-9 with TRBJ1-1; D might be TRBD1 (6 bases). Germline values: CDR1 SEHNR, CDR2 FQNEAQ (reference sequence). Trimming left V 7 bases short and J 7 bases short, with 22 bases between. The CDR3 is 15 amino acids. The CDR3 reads CASTTGALTQGEAFF. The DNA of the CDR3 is TGTGCCAGCACCACGGGGGCCCTCACCCAGGGTGAAGCTTTCTTT.

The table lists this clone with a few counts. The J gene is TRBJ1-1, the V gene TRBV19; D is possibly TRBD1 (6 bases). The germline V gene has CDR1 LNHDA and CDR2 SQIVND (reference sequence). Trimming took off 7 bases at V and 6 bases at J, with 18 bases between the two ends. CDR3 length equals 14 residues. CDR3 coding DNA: TGTGCCAGTAAGGAGCGGGAAAGGGGGGCTGAAGCTTTCTTT. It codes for CASKERERGAEAFF.

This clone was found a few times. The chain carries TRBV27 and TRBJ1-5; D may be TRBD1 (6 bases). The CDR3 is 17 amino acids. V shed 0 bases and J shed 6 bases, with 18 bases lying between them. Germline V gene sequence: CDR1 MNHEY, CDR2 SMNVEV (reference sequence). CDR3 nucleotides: TGTGCCAGCAGTTTATCCCCCACACAGGGAGGACGTCAGCCCCAGCATTTT. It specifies CASSLSPTQGGRQPQHF.

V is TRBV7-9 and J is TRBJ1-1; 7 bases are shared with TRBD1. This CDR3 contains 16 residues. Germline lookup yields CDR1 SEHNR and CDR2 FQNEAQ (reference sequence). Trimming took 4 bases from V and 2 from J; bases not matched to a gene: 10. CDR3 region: CASSSRGGLRNTEAFF. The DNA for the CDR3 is TGTGCCAGCAGCTCCAGGGGGGGTCTACGTAACACTGAAGCTTTCTTT. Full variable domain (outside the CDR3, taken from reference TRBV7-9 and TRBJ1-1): DTGVSQNPRHKITKRGQNVTFRCDPISEHNRLYWYRQTLGQGPEFLTYFQNEAQLEKSRLLSDRFSAERPKGSFSTLEIQRTEQGDSAMYLCASSSRGGLRNTEAFFGQGTRLTVV.

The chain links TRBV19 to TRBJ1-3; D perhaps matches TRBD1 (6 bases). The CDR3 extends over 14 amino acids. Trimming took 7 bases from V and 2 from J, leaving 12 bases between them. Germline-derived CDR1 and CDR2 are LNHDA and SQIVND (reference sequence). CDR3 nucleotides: TGTGCCAGTACTAGGACAGTCCCTGGAAACACCATATATTTT. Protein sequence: CASTRTVPGNTIYF. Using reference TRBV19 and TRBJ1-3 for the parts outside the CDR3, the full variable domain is DGGITQSPKYLFRKEGQNVTLSCEQNLNHDAMYWYRQDPGQGLRLIYYSQIVNDFQKGDIAEGYSVSREKKESFPLTVTSAQKNPTAFYLCASTRTVPGNTIYFGEGSWLTVV.

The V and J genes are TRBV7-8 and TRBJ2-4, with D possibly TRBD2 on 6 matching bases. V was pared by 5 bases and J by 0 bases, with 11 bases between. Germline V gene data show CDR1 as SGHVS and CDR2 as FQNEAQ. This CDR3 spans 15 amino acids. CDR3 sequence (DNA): TGTGCCAGCAGCACTGGGACTGCAGCCAAAAACATTCAGTACTTC. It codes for CASSTGTAAKNIQYF.

CDR3 in amino acids: CASSYRQGNEQYF. For the CDR3, the DNA is TGTGCCAGCAGTTATAGACAGGGGAACGAGCAGTACTTC. The chain combines TRBV6-2 or TRBV6-3 with TRBJ2-7; 8 nucleotides line up with TRBD1. The V gene's germline CDR1 is MNHEY and CDR2 SVGEGT. Losses at the gene ends were 3 bases for V and 5 bases for J; bases not matched to a gene: 3. The CDR3 totals 13 residues.

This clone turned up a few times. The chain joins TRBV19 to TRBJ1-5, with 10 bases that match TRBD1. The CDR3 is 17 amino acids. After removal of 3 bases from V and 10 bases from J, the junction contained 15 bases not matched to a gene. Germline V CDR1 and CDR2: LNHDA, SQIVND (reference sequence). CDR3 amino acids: CASSIGRQGALGSPQHF. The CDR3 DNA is TGTGCCAGTAGTATTGGGCGACAGGGGGCCCTTGGATCACCCCAGCATTTT.

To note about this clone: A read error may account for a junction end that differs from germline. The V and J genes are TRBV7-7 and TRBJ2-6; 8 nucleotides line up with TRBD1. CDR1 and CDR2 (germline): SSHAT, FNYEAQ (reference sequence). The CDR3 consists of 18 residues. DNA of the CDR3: TGTGCTAGCAGCTTAGCCGTGACAGGGGCTGTGGGGGCCAACGTCCTGACTTTC. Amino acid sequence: CASSLAVTGAVGANVLTF.

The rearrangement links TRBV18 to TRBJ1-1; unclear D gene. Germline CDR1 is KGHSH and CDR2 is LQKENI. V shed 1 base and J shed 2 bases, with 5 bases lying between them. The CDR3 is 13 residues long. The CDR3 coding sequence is TGTGCCAGCTCACCACACGTAAACACTGAAGCTTTCTTT. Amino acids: CASSPHVNTEAFF.

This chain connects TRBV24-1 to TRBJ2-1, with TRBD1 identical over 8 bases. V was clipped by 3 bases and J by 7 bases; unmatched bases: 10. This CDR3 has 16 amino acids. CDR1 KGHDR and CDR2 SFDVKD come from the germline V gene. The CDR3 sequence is CATSDQGQGSGNEQFF. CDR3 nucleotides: TGTGCCACCAGTGATCAAGGACAGGGATCAGGGAATGAGCAGTTCTTC.

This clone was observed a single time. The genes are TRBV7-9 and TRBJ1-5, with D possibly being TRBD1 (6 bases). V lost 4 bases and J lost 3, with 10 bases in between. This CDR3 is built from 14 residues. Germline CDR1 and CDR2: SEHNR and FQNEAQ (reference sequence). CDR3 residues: CASSSGQPNQPQHF. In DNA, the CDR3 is TGTGCCAGCAGCTCCGGACAGCCCAATCAGCCCCAGCATTTT.

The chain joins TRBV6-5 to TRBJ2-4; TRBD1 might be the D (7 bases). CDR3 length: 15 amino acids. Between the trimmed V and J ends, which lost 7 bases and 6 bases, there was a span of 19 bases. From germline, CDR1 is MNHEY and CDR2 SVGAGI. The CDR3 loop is CASTLRAQGGNIQYF. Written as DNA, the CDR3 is TGTGCCAGCACCCTAAGGGCCCAGGGGGGAAACATTCAGTACTTC.